The 9 T cell receptor beta chains presented below share a single source sample, sequenced in a study of T-cell reconstitution after alpha-beta-depleted transplantation in children. Researchers prepared the TCRbeta library using unique molecular identifiers, the study reports. Each CDR3 protein gets one entry after TCRdb re-called the PCR reads with MiXCR. The top ten clones hold 1.1% of a sample with 600,000 to 700,000 distinct CDR3 sequences, 16% of them seen once. Specimen: PBMCs from the stem cell graft donor, collected from the stem cell graft. The receptors were sampled from a human donor who donated a stem cell graft to a child with acute myeloid leukemia.

This clonotype was detected a few times. The CDR3 DNA reads as TGTGCCAGCAGTTATGCCGGGGGGGTCAATGAGCAGTTCTTC. Its protein is CASSYAGGVNEQFF. V usage is TRBV6-5 and J usage is TRBJ2-1; TRBD2 matches 8 bases. The ends lost 3 bases at V and 6 bases at J; junction bases unmatched: 4. Germline assignment: CDR1 MNHEY and CDR2 SVGAGI. The length of the CDR3 is 14 residues.

This clonotype showed up many times. The chain combines TRBV20-1 with TRBJ2-1; TRBD1 matches at 10 bases. The CDR3 is 14 amino acids. Germline CDR1 and CDR2: DFQATT and SNEGSKA (reference sequence). V shed 2 bases and J 8 bases; nucleotides not matched to a gene: 6. CDR3: CSARRPGQGYEQFF. In DNA form, the CDR3 reads TGCAGTGCTAGACGGCCGGGACAGGGGTATGAGCAGTTCTTC.

Details on this clonotype: Its ends do not fully match the called genes, so a read error is possible. The DNA for the CDR3 is TGCTGTGCTAGAGATGATGGACAGGATCTAGTGAATCAGCCCCAGCATTTT. Translation gives CCARDDGQDLVNQPQHF. This chain connects TRBV20-1 to TRBJ1-5, with 7 bases matching TRBD1. This CDR3 is 17 amino acids long. CDR1 is DFQATT and CDR2 is SNEGSKA in the germline V gene (reference sequence).

The chain couples TRBV6-2 or TRBV6-3 to TRBJ2-7; no clear D. From germline, CDR1 is MNHEY and CDR2 SVGEGT. The CDR3 is 13 residues long. Trimming removed 3 bases at V and 1 base at J, with 7 bases between. For the CDR3, the DNA is TGTGCCAGCAGTTATGCAGCTTCCTACGAGCAGTACGTC. This translates into CASSYAASYEQYV.

This clonotype was found many times. The chain uses TRBV20-1 and TRBJ1-2; D is possibly TRBD1 (5 bases). Germline CDR1 is DFQATT and CDR2 is SNEGSKA (reference sequence). V was pared by 0 bases and J by 2 bases, with 10 bases between. CDR3 size: 14 residues. As DNA, the CDR3 is TGCAGTGCTAGAGATTGGGCAGGGAACTATGGCTACACCTTC. Translated: CSARDWAGNYGYTF.

This clonotype has a single count. A read error may explain this, as a much larger clone is one base away. CDR3: CARSLIRGYGYTF. In DNA form, the CDR3 reads TGTGCCAGGAGCTTGATCAGAGGGTATGGCTACACCTTC. The chain has TRBV5-3 and TRBJ1-2; D unclear. TRBV5-3 qualifies as an ORF whose function is uncertain. The CDR3 runs to 13 residues.

The chain couples TRBV11-2 to TRBJ2-6, with a possible D match to TRBD2 (6 bases). The CDR3 runs 18 residues. CDR1 is SGHAT and CDR2 is FQNNGV in the germline V gene. Deletions cut 1 base from V and 4 bases from J, with 17 bases between. The CDR3 coding sequence is TGTGCCAGCAGCTTAGTCGGCGGGGCCCTCTCCGGGGCCAACGTCCTGACTTTC. As protein: CASSLVGGALSGANVLTF.

This clonotype appeared a few times. The chain is built from TRBV12-3 or TRBV12-4 and TRBJ2-1; no clear D gene. CDR3 length: 11 amino acids. V lost 6 bases to trimming and J lost 7 bases, with 7 bases between them. CDR3 bases: TGTGCCAGCAGAGCCGGGAATGAGCAGTTCTTC. The encoded protein is CASRAGNEQFF.

This clonotype appeared many times. V gene TRBV6-5 combines with J gene TRBJ2-2; no definite D call. The CDR3 loop spans 13 amino acids. The V end lost 1 base, the J end lost 1 base, and 1 base lay between the germline ends. Germline assignment: CDR1 MNHEY and CDR2 SVGAGI. DNA of the CDR3: TGTGCCAGCAGTTACTTGAACACCGGGGAGCTGTTTTTT. Translated: CASSYLNTGELFF.